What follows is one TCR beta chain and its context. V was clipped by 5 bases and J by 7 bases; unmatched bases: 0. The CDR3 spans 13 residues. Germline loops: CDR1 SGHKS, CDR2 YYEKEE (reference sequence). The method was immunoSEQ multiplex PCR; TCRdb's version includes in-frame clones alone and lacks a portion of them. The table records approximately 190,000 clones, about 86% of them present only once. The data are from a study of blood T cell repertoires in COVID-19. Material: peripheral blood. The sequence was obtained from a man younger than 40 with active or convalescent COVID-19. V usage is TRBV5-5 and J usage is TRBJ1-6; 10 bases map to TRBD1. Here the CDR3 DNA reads TGTGCCAGCAGGGGACAGGGGAATTCACCCCTCCACTTT. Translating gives CASRGQGNSPLHF.